The next 27 T cell receptor beta chains were all read from a single sample in a study of regulatory T cells in long-lasting Graves disease. Sample time point: newly diagnosed GD, antithyroid drugs for less than 3 months. The TCR library was made from RNA that had been extracted from PBMCs in TRIzol. According to the study, TCR beta libraries were built with iRepertoire HTBI primers and CDR3-region Arm-PCR. TCRdb re-called the multiplex PCR reads through MiXCR, storing one row per CDR3 protein. The top ten clones hold under 20% of a sample with a few hundred thousand distinct CDR3 sequences, 10% to 15% of them seen once. These data also formed part of another study, on T cells in Graves' hyperthyroidism and ophthalmopathy.

The sequencing here drew on peripheral blood mononuclear cells (PBMCs), taken at new diagnosis, from a patient treated with antithyroid drugs. The origin of the receptors is a woman under 30 with Graves disease.

This clonotype has a count of ten or more. The CDR3 region is CASMPALGHPGELFF. In DNA, the CDR3 is TGTGCCAGTATGCCGGCGCTCGGGCACCCCGGGGAGCTGTTTTTT. This chain connects TRBV28 to TRBJ2-2; D remains ambiguous. The CDR3 is 15 residues long. V was cut by 9 bases and J by 6 bases, with 20 bases left in between. CDR1 and CDR2 from the germline V gene are MDHEN and SYDVKM.

This chain uses TRBV13 with TRBJ2-7, with D unclear. V lost 5 bases to trimming and J lost 6 bases, with 8 bases between them. Germline CDR1 reads PRHDT; CDR2 reads FYEKMQ (reference sequence). The CDR3 sequence is 11 residues long. The DNA for the CDR3 is TGTGCCAGCAGCCTAAGAAGCGAGCAGTACTTC. This gives the protein CASSLRSEQYF.

This clonotype is a singleton in its sample. A single base is all that separates this from a far larger clone, so a read error is likely. V is TRBV27 and J is TRBJ2-1; D is unclear. Germline-derived CDR1 and CDR2 are MNHEY and SMNVEV (reference sequence). The CDR3 runs 16 residues. V lost 8 bases and J 8 bases, leaving 25 bases between the germline ends. CDR3 DNA sequence: TGTGCCAGCGGTTACACGGCCGCGCTACGAGGCGATGAGCAGTTCTTC. Encoded protein: CASGYTAALRGDEQFF.

This clonotype has at least ten counts. The chain recombines TRBV2 with TRBJ2-7; D is undetermined. Per the germline V gene, CDR1 is SNHLY and CDR2 is FYNNEI. The CDR3 runs 14 residues. V was shortened by 3 bases and J by 2 bases, with 11 bases between the two germline ends. CDR3 amino acids: CASSDYGYPYEQYV. DNA of the CDR3: TGTGCCAGCAGTGATTACGGCTACCCCTACGAGCAGTACGTC.

This clonotype was seen repeatedly, ten times or more. The rearrangement joins TRBV2 to TRBJ1-2; weak D call: TRBD1 (5 bases). The V end lost 3 bases, the J end lost 5 bases, and 13 bases lay between the germline ends. Per the germline V gene, CDR1 is SNHLY and CDR2 is FYNNEI. The CDR3 loop spans 14 amino acids. CDR3 bases: TGTGCCAGCAGTGACCCAGGGAGGGAGTATGGCTACACCTTC. This gives the protein CASSDPGREYGYTF.

This clonotype was counted ten times or more. The chain couples TRBV11-2 to TRBJ1-1, with D maybe TRBD1 (5 bases). Germline assignment: CDR1 SGHAT and CDR2 FQNNGV. Trimming cost V 5 bases and J 1 base, with 14 bases left between them. CDR3 length: 15 residues. Here the CDR3 reads CASSPTVGRNTEAFF. DNA of the CDR3: TGTGCCAGCAGCCCCACGGTGGGGCGGAACACTGAAGCTTTCTTT.

Points on this clonotype: The junction does not match germline at one end; this may be a read error. The chain uses TRBV7-6 and TRBJ2-5; 7 nucleotides line up with TRBD1. Germline assignment: CDR1 SGHVS and CDR2 FNYEAQ. The CDR3 totals 15 residues. CDR3 nucleotide sequence: TGTGCCAGCAGCTTAGTGAGGGGGCCCCAAGAGACCCAGGACTTC. Translation: CASSLVRGPQETQDF.

This clonotype occurred many times. The chain links TRBV20-1 to TRBJ2-7, with D unclear. The CDR3 totals 12 residues. Looked up from germline, CDR1 is DFQATT and CDR2 is SNEGSKA (reference sequence). Trimming pared 3 bases from V and 6 bases from J, leaving 12 bases between. DNA of the CDR3: TGCAGTGCTAGGGCCACTGATCCCGAGCAGTACTTC. Its protein product is CSARATDPEQYF.

This clonotype was observed at least ten times. This rearrangement joins TRBV28 to TRBJ1-4; D ambiguous. V was trimmed by 3 bases and J by 2 bases, leaving 4 bases between them. Per the germline V gene, CDR1 is MDHEN and CDR2 is SYDVKM. The CDR3 extends over 13 amino acids. CDR3 sequence (DNA): TGTGCCAGCAGTTTCGGCACTAATGAAAAACTGTTTTTT. Translated: CASSFGTNEKLFF.

The sample holds many counts of this clonotype. This chain links TRBV11-2 with TRBJ2-2, with TRBD1 identical over 8 bases. The CDR3 runs 18 residues. V shed 1 base, J shed 3 bases, and the junction held 10 bases outside the gene matches. CDR1 is SGHAT and CDR2 is FQNNGV in the germline V gene. The CDR3: CASSLGYRTGSDTGELFF. The CDR3 DNA reads TGTGCCAGCAGCTTAGGGTATAGGACAGGGTCGGACACCGGGGAGCTGTTTTTT.

Ten or more counts support this clonotype. This chain joins TRBV15 and TRBJ1-5, with TRBD1 matching over 8 bases. The CDR3 contains 16 residues. J lost 4 bases, V lost 1 base, and 6 bases had no gene match. Germline values: CDR1 LNHNV, CDR2 YYDKDF (reference sequence). CDR3 sequence reads: CATSRGAGQGNQPQHF. The CDR3 DNA follows: TGTGCCACCAGCAGAGGTGCTGGACAGGGAAATCAGCCCCAGCATTTT. Filled out from reference TRBV15 and TRBJ1-5, the complete variable domain reads DAMVIQNPRYQVTQFGKPVTLSCSQTLNHNVMYWYQQKSSQAPKLLFHYYDKDFNNEADTPDNFQSRRPNTSFCFLDIRSPGLGDTAMYLCATSRGAGQGNQPQHFGDGTRLSIL.

Many counts were recorded for this clonotype. The CDR3 nucleotides read TGTGCCAGCGGTTTGGACACCTACTACGAGCAGTACGTC. This gives the protein CASGLDTYYEQYV. The rearrangement links TRBV27 to TRBJ2-7, with D perhaps matching TRBD1 (5 bases). Germline CDR1 MNHEY, CDR2 SMNVEV (reference sequence). The CDR3 totals 13 residues.

This clonotype was counted many times. The rearrangement joins TRBV12-3 or TRBV12-4 to TRBJ1-5, with 8 bases aligning to TRBD1. With 5 bases clipped from V and 0 bases from J, the junction kept 6 bases outside the gene matches. CDR3 length equals 16 residues. CDR3 region: CASSLRGPDSNQPQHF. The CDR3 bases are TGTGCCAGCAGTCTCAGGGGGCCCGATAGCAATCAGCCCCAGCATTTT.

This clonotype was observed many times. The CDR3 region has the DNA TGTGCCACCAGTGATTTGGGGACTAGCGGTGATTCGTCAGGAGGTACGCAGTATTTT. Protein product: CATSDLGTSGDSSGGTQYF. This chain connects TRBV24-1 to TRBJ2-3, with TRBD2 identical over 11 bases. V trimming: 0 bases; J trimming: 8 bases; junction bases outside the gene matches: 15. In germline, CDR1 is KGHDR, CDR2 SFDVKD. This CDR3 contains 19 residues.

This chain links TRBV5-6 with TRBJ1-2, with 7 positions matching TRBD1. Trimming at V came to 5 bases and at J to 4 bases, leaving 11 bases not matched to a gene. This CDR3 is built from 15 residues. Germline V gives CDR1 SGHDT, CDR2 YYEEEE. The CDR3 protein is CASSSSTGLAYGYTF. The CDR3 coding sequence is TGTGCCAGCAGTTCCTCGACAGGGCTGGCCTATGGCTACACCTTC. Full variable domain (rest looked up from reference TRBV5-6 and TRBJ1-2): DAGVTQSPTHLIKTRGQQVTLRCSPKSGHDTVSWYQQALGQGPQFIFQYYEEEERQRGNFPDRFSGHQFPNYSSELNVNALLLGDSALYLCASSSSTGLAYGYTFGSGTRLTVV.

CDR3 region: CASSGARVGDEQYV. Written as DNA, the CDR3 is TGTGCCAGCAGTGGTGCAAGGGTCGGGGACGAGCAGTACGTC. J is TRBJ2-7 and V is TRBV6-2 or TRBV6-3; TRBD2 might be the D (5 bases). Between the trimmed V and J ends, which lost 5 bases and 5 bases, there was a span of 16 bases. The germline gives CDR1 MNHEY, CDR2 SVGEGT. The CDR3 loop spans 14 amino acids.

This clonotype was found many times. The chain joins TRBV30 to TRBJ2-4, with TRBD1 matching 8 bases. The germline gives CDR1 GTSNPN, CDR2 SVGIG (reference sequence). The ends lost 2 bases at V and 6 bases at J; junction bases unmatched: 6. The CDR3 loop spans 14 amino acids. CDR3 DNA: TGTGCCTGGAGTCTGACAGGGGTGAGAAACATTCAGTACTTC. It codes for CAWSLTGVRNIQYF.

This clonotype was seen only a few times. The chain carries TRBV7-2 and TRBJ2-1; 8 bases map to TRBD2. J was trimmed by 14 bases and V by 2 bases; bases with no gene match: 8. CDR1 and CDR2 (germline): SGHTA, FQGNSA. CDR3 length: 13 amino acids. This chain's CDR3 is CASSLSGGGNKFF. CDR3 nucleotides: TGTGCCAGCAGCTTATCGGGGGGGGGGAATAAGTTCTTC. The whole variable domain, remainder taken from reference TRBV7-2 and TRBJ2-1, is GAGVSQSPSNKVTEKGKDVELRCDPISGHTALYWYRQSLGQGLEFLIYFQGNSAPDKSGLPSDRFSAERTGGSVSTLTIQRTQQEDSAVYLCASSLSGGGNKFFGPGTRLTVL.

This clonotype was detected many times. This chain uses TRBV18 with TRBJ2-7, with D possibly being TRBD2 (6 bases). Germline loops: CDR1 KGHSH, CDR2 LQKENI. CDR3 length: 15 residues. Between the trimmed V and J ends, which lost 0 bases and 5 bases, there was a span of 14 bases. The CDR3 is CASSPPGGRMDEQYF. In DNA, the CDR3 is TGTGCCAGCTCACCACCAGGAGGGAGGATGGACGAGCAGTACTTC.

This clonotype was seen only a few times. The chain's CDR3 is CASSTDRANYGYTF. CDR3 nucleotides: TGTGCCAGCAGCACGGACAGGGCTAACTATGGCTACACCTTC. V is TRBV7-2 and J is TRBJ1-2, with 8 bases that match TRBD1. CDR1 and CDR2 from the germline V gene are SGHTA and FQGNSA. The CDR3 loop spans 14 amino acids. V dropped 5 bases and J dropped 0; count of bases not matched to a gene: 2.

V usage is TRBV4-3 and J usage is TRBJ2-7; 7 bases agree with TRBD2. With 0 bases clipped from V and 2 bases from J, the junction kept 4 bases outside the gene matches. The CDR3 spans 15 residues. The germline CDR1 and CDR2 sequences are LGHNA and YSLEER. The CDR3 is CASSQDAGVPYEQYF. CDR3 DNA sequence: TGCGCCAGCAGCCAAGATGCGGGGGTCCCCTACGAGCAGTACTTC.

About this clonotype: A much more abundant neighbour one base away suggests this may be a read error. This chain uses TRBV14 with TRBJ2-1, with 7 bases that match TRBD1. Germline V lookup: CDR1 SGHDN, CDR2 FVKESK. The junction had 17 bases not matched to a gene; V was cut back by 4 bases and J by 2 bases. The CDR3 has 19 amino acids. The CDR3 loop is CASSPRDRLKRFPYNEQFF. The DNA for the CDR3 is TGTGCCAGCAGCCCCCGGGACAGACTAAAGCGGTTCCCCTACAATGAGCAGTTCTTC.

This clonotype was counted many times. The V call is TRBV3-1, the J call TRBJ2-5; the match to TRBD1 covers 11 bases. In germline, CDR1 is LGHDT, CDR2 YNNKEL (reference sequence). V trimming: 8 bases; J trimming: 5 bases; junction bases outside the gene matches: 13. The CDR3 has 16 residues. The CDR3 spells CASGTGGYFRSETQYF. The CDR3 nucleotides read TGTGCCAGCGGGACAGGGGGATACTTCAGGTCGGAGACCCAGTACTTC.

This clonotype was observed many times. This rearrangement joins TRBV7-8 to TRBJ1-1; possible D gene TRBD1, 5 bases. CDR1 is SGHVS and CDR2 is FQNEAQ in the germline V gene. This CDR3 is built from 15 residues. Trimming removed 2 bases from V and 3 bases from J, with 13 bases in between. The CDR3 reads CASSLMGRGDTEAFF. The CDR3 DNA follows: TGTGCCAGCAGCTTAATGGGGAGGGGAGACACTGAAGCTTTCTTT.

This clonotype was counted at least ten times. This chain connects TRBV12-3 or TRBV12-4 to TRBJ2-3; D perhaps matches TRBD1 (6 bases). V dropped 7 bases and J dropped 0 bases, with 17 bases sitting between them. This CDR3 contains 16 residues. The CDR3 DNA sequence: TGTGCCAGCACCCACCGGTCTGGGGGCAGCACAGATACGCAGTATTTT. It codes for CASTHRSGGSTDTQYF.

As to this clonotype: A much larger clonotype is one base distant, so this may be a read error. Without the conserved terminal phenylalanine or tryptophan, this CDR3 likely stems from a read error. CDR3 protein: CASSLSGQFPKAFL. The CDR3 DNA is TGTGCCAGCAGTTTAAGCGGACAGTTTCCAAAGGCTTTCCTT. The chain recombines TRBV28 with TRBJ2-3, with D possibly TRBD1 on 6 matching bases. The end of the DNA aligns better with TRBJ1-1, so the J call may be wrong. Per the germline V gene, CDR1 is MDHEN and CDR2 is SYDVKM. The CDR3 has 14 residues.

This clonotype has only a few counts. The rearrangement links TRBV6-2 or TRBV6-3 to TRBJ2-6; D not certain. This CDR3 region has 15 residues. Germline CDR1 and CDR2: MNHEY and SVGEGT. V dropped 4 bases and J dropped 1 base, with 8 bases sitting between them. This CDR3 is CASSLTQSGANVLTF. The CDR3 DNA reads as TGTGCCAGCAGTTTGACGCAATCTGGGGCCAACGTCCTGACTTTC.